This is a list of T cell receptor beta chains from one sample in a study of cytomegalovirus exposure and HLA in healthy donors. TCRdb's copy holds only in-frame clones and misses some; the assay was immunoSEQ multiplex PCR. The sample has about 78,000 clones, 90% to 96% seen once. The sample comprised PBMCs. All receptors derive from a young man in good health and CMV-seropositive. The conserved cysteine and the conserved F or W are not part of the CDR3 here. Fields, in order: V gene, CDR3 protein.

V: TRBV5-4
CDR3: ASSRTSLGEQF

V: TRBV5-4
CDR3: ASHDGGQGSYNEQF

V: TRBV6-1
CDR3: ASSEGSGEPYEQY

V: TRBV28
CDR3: ASSGGQGGQPQH

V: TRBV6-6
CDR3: ASGTDYEQY

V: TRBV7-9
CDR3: ASSSLRSQGYEQY

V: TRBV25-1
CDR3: ASRGTSGNLAKNIQY

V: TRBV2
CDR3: ASSDGGTPYTGELF

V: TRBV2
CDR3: ASSLRRGETQY

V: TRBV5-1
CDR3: ASGDQRNTGELF

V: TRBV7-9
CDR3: ASSMAGLAGVNEQF

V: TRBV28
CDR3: ASIVGGVRHTEAF

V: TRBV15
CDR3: ATSRAGNTEAF

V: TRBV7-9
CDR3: ASSLDGDRLAYNEQF

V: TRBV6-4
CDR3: ASSDKAGSYNEQF

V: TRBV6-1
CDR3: ASSGTRQGTEQY

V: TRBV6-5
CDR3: ASRLVAGNSYEQY

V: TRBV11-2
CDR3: ASSFRTSNGEQF

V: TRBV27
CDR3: ASRLQGMDEQF